These 19 T cell receptor beta chains came from one sample sequenced in a study of blood T cell repertoires in COVID-19. TCRdb keeps only in-frame clones here, not all; method: immunoSEQ multiplex PCR. This table has 300,000 to 350,000 clones, 80% to 95% appearing once. The specimen sequenced was peripheral blood. The receptors shown here come from a woman aged 30 to 39 with COVID-19, enrolled during active disease.

The chain is built from TRBV29-1 and TRBJ2-1; D is possibly TRBD1 (5 bases). The germline V gene has CDR1 SQVTM and CDR2 ANQGSEA. Trimming removed 2 bases at V and 5 bases at J, with 13 bases between. The CDR3 sequence is 14 residues long. The chain's CDR3 is CSVETQGLNNEQFF. The DNA of the CDR3 is TGCAGCGTTGAAACCCAGGGATTGAACAATGAGCAGTTCTTC.

The J gene is TRBJ2-1, the V gene TRBV7-2; the match to TRBD2 covers 10 bases. Germline CDR1 SGHTA, CDR2 FQGNSA. This CDR3 is 15 amino acids long. With 5 bases clipped from V and 8 bases from J, the junction kept 9 bases outside the gene matches. The CDR3 sequence: CASSRVAGGWDEQFF. In nucleotides, the CDR3 is TGTGCCAGCAGCCGGGTAGCGGGAGGATGGGATGAGCAGTTCTTC.

The V call is TRBV5-5, the J call TRBJ2-5, with a weak D call TRBD1 (6 bases). The V end was cut by 4 bases, the J end by 5 bases, with 18 bases between. Germline values: CDR1 SGHKS, CDR2 YYEKEE (reference sequence). CDR3 length: 15 residues. The CDR3: CASSELPGAAETQYF. CDR3 in DNA: TGTGCCAGCAGCGAATTACCAGGGGCTGCGGAGACCCAGTACTTC.

The V and J genes are TRBV3-1 (or the pseudogene TRBV3-2) and TRBJ2-7; TRBD2 agrees at 12 bases. V was clipped by 0 bases and J by 1 base; unmatched bases: 13. This CDR3 is built from 20 residues. In germline, CDR1 is LGHDT, CDR2 YNNKEL (reference sequence). The CDR3 loop reads CASSQECRTSGIFLSYEQYF. For the CDR3, the DNA is TGTGCCAGCAGCCAAGAATGTCGGACTAGCGGGATTTTTTTATCCTACGAGCAGTACTTC.

The chain joins TRBV19 to TRBJ2-7; D is ambiguous. V was shortened by 2 bases and J by 2 bases, with 10 bases between the two germline ends. CDR3 length: 14 amino acids. Looked up from germline, CDR1 is LNHDA and CDR2 is SQIVND (reference sequence). The CDR3 DNA sequence: TGTGCCAGTAGTATACGGAGCTTGGCCTACGAGCAGTACTTC. It is translated as CASSIRSLAYEQYF. Combining the CDR3 with reference TRBV19 and TRBJ2-7 gives the whole variable domain DGGITQSPKYLFRKEGQNVTLSCEQNLNHDAMYWYRQDPGQGLRLIYYSQIVNDFQKGDIAEGYSVSREKKESFPLTVTSAQKNPTAFYLCASSIRSLAYEQYFGPGTRLTVT.

V is TRBV25-1 and J is TRBJ1-4; 7 bases are shared with TRBD1. CDR1 and CDR2 from the germline V gene are MGHDK and SYGVNS. The CDR3 spans 16 residues. V shed 6 bases and J 0 bases; nucleotides not matched to a gene: 7. This CDR3 reads CASRETGTATNEKLFF. CDR3 bases: TGTGCCAGCAGGGAAACCGGGACAGCAACTAATGAAAAACTGTTTTTT. Looking up the rest from reference TRBV25-1 and TRBJ1-4 gives the full variable domain: EADIYQTPRYLVIGTGKKITLECSQTMGHDKMYWYQQDPGMELHLIHYSYGVNSTEKGDLSSESTVSRIRTEHFPLTLESARPSHTSQYLCASRETGTATNEKLFFGSGTQLSVL.

The chain links TRBV19 to TRBJ2-5; 8 nucleotides line up with TRBD1. Unmatched junction bases numbered 4, after V lost 4 bases and J lost 3 bases. The CDR3 is made up of 14 amino acids. The germline V gene encodes CDR1 LNHDA and CDR2 SQIVND (reference sequence). CDR3 in amino acids: CASSSDRGEETQYF. The CDR3 region has the DNA TGTGCCAGTAGTAGCGACAGGGGTGAAGAGACCCAGTACTTC.

The CDR3 DNA sequence: TGTGCCAGCAGTTCCTTGACCCTAGTAACCTACAATGAGCAGTTCTTC. Its protein product is CASSSLTLVTYNEQFF. This chain uses TRBV28 with TRBJ2-1; D is ambiguous. CDR3 size: 16 residues. Trimming pared 4 bases from V and 2 bases from J, leaving 15 bases between. CDR1 MDHEN and CDR2 SYDVKM come from the germline V gene.

This clone was observed a handful of times. The chain is built from TRBV11-2 and TRBJ2-3, with 8 bases identical to TRBD2. There are 14 residues in the CDR3. J gave up 5 bases and V 5 bases, and 6 bases lay outside the gene matches. The germline gives CDR1 SGHAT, CDR2 FQNNGV. CDR3 sequence: CASSPTRGGDTQYF. For the CDR3, the DNA is TGTGCCAGCAGCCCCACCCGGGGGGGAGATACGCAGTATTTT.

The J gene is TRBJ1-5, the V gene TRBV28; a weak D match, TRBD1 (5 bases). There are 16 residues in the CDR3. The ends were cut back, 3 bases at V and 1 base at J, with 13 bases in the middle. The germline CDR1 and CDR2 sequences are MDHEN and SYDVKM. CDR3 residues: CASSFSGGASNQPQHF. The CDR3 DNA reads TGTGCCAGCAGTTTCTCCGGAGGGGCGAGCAATCAGCCCCAGCATTTT.

This clone was seen a handful of times. This chain links TRBV6-5 with TRBJ2-6, with a tentative D call TRBD2 (6 bases). Germline loops: CDR1 MNHEY, CDR2 SVGAGI. This CDR3 spans 15 amino acids. Trimming pared 2 bases from V and 4 bases from J, leaving 9 bases between. The CDR3 DNA is TGTGCCAGCAGTTACGGAGGGGCAGGGGCCAACGTCCTGACTTTC. It encodes CASSYGGAGANVLTF.

V is TRBV5-4 and J is TRBJ2-2; D remains unclear. In germline, CDR1 is SGHNT, CDR2 YYREEE (reference sequence). The V end lost 0 bases, the J end lost 4 bases, and 10 bases lay between the germline ends. This CDR3 spans 15 amino acids. DNA of the CDR3: TGTGCCAGCAGCTTGGCGGGTCGGAGCACCGGGGAGCTGTTTTTT. It encodes CASSLAGRSTGELFF.

This chain links TRBV29-1 with TRBJ2-7; D is possibly TRBD2 (6 bases). CDR1 and CDR2 (germline): SQVTM, ANQGSEA. The length of the CDR3 is 13 residues. V was pared by 0 bases and J by 7 bases, with 13 bases between. CDR3 amino acids: CSVEDPVGSEQYF. The CDR3 region has the DNA TGCAGCGTTGAAGATCCAGTCGGGAGTGAGCAGTACTTC.

In the case of this clone: Additional DNA sequences in this sample encode the identical CDR3. The chain recombines TRBV7-2 with TRBJ1-5, with D uncertain. The CDR3 consists of 13 residues. V was clipped by 1 base and J by 4 bases, with 5 bases between them. The germline V gene encodes CDR1 SGHTA and CDR2 FQGNSA. Here the CDR3 reads CASSLERNQPQHF. The CDR3 DNA sequence: TGTGCCAGCAGCTTAGAACGGAATCAGCCCCAGCATTTT.

This chain links TRBV19 with TRBJ1-5, with 7 bases matching TRBD1. V lost 7 bases, J lost 7 bases, and 7 bases stayed unmatched. This CDR3 comprises 13 residues. CDR1 is LNHDA, CDR2 SQIVND, per germline (reference sequence). The CDR3 DNA sequence: TGTGCCAGTACTGACAGGGCACGACAGCCCCAGCATTTT. Protein: CASTDRARQPQHF.

The V gene is TRBV27, the J gene TRBJ1-5; D gene ambiguous. The V gene lost 0 bases and the J gene lost 6 bases, with 12 bases spanning the gap. The germline V gene has CDR1 MNHEY and CDR2 SMNVEV (reference sequence). The CDR3 has 15 residues. The CDR3 reads CASSLSLQPGQPQHF. DNA for the CDR3: TGTGCCAGCAGTTTATCGTTGCAACCGGGTCAGCCCCAGCATTTT.

The chain is built from TRBV5-6 and TRBJ1-2; TRBD1 matches at 7 bases. The J segment lost 4 bases and the V segment lost 6 bases, leaving 9 bases of the junction unmatched. The CDR3 spans 14 residues. CDR1 and CDR2 from the germline V gene are SGHDT and YYEEEE. CDR3 sequence (DNA): TGTGCCAGCATCCTCTTGGGACAGAGCTATGGCTACACCTTC. Residues: CASILLGQSYGYTF.

J is TRBJ2-7 and V is TRBV5-6; weak D call: TRBD2 (5 bases). Germline CDR1 is SGHDT and CDR2 is YYEEEE. Trimming stripped 4 bases from V and 12 bases from J, with 17 bases between. The CDR3 is 12 residues long. The CDR3 sequence: CASSAGLGVGYF. Written as DNA, the CDR3 is TGTGCCAGCAGCGCCGGACTGGGAGTCGGGTACTTC.

The chain links TRBV10-3 to TRBJ2-7, with 8 bases that match TRBD2. The length of the CDR3 is 16 residues. V lost 6 bases, J lost 2 bases, and 12 bases stayed unmatched. Germline CDR1 is ENHRY and CDR2 is SYGVKD. CDR3 region: CAISEPGREAPYEQYF. CDR3 in DNA: TGTGCCATCAGCGAGCCAGGGCGGGAGGCCCCCTACGAGCAGTACTTC.